The rows below give T cell receptor beta chains drawn from one sample of a study of CD8 T cells in Susac syndrome. Via MiXCR, TCRdb re-called the immunoSEQ multiplex PCR reads, giving one row per CDR3 protein. The sample lists about 210,000 distinct CDR3 sequences; approximately 94% were seen once. Sample: CD4+ T cells from PBMCs. The receptor set was obtained from a human donor with Susac syndrome. CDR3s include the opening cysteine and the closing phenylalanine or tryptophan. The D gene is left open where the match is weak. Size tells how often a clone was seen (once, few, many) or the class of an expanded clone, and some rows leave it out.

D gene | J gene | clone size | V gene | CDR3 protein
NA | TRBJ2-1 | NA | TRBV20-1 | CSARTYNEQFF
NA | TRBJ1-2 | few | TRBV19 | CASSTGTSYGYTF
NA | TRBJ2-1 | NA | TRBV30 | CAWTSSSYNEQFF
NA | TRBJ2-7 | NA | TRBV28 | CATDSPGISYEQYF
TRBD1 | TRBJ1-5 | NA | TRBV27 | CASSKGTGGLQPQHF
NA | TRBJ1-4 | NA | TRBV9 | CASSVSREATNEKLFF
TRBD2 | TRBJ2-1 | NA | TRBV29-1 | CSVASGGARQFF
TRBD1 | TRBJ1-6 | NA | TRBV11-2 | CASSFAGGVINSPLHF
TRBD1 | TRBJ1-1 | few | TRBV5-1 | CASSLATGVDTEAFF
TRBD2 | TRBJ2-5 | NA | TRBV2 | CASSPGTSGRQETQYF
NA | TRBJ2-5 | NA | TRBV27 | CASASWKTDEETQYF
NA | TRBJ1-6 | once | TRBV10-3 | CAISGKGDSPLHF
NA | TRBJ1-1 | NA | TRBV7-9 | CASSFRGGTEAFF
NA | TRBJ1-3 | NA | TRBV28 | CASSSHNTIYF
TRBD2 | TRBJ2-5 | NA | TRBV28 | CASITGGAGEETQYF
NA | TRBJ2-5 | NA | TRBV9 | CASSVDPGHQETQYF
TRBD1 | TRBJ1-6 | NA | TRBV6-2/TRBV6-3 | CASSYSAGGVSNSPLHF
TRBD1 | TRBJ1-6 | NA | TRBV7-9 | CASGAGGSPLHF
NA | TRBJ2-3 | NA | TRBV6-5 | CASSRDFQFTDTQYF
TRBD1 | TRBJ2-7 | NA | TRBV6-5 | CASRYSRDSPLEEQYF
NA | TRBJ1-1 | NA | TRBV6-1 | CASSELTFGETPEAFF
NA | TRBJ2-5 | NA | TRBV30 | CAWSALGEETQYF
NA | TRBJ1-2 | NA | TRBV20-1 | CSALLPANYGYTF
NA | TRBJ2-1 | NA | TRBV5-4 | CASSPSGTSNEQFF
NA | TRBJ2-1 | NA | TRBV12-3/TRBV12-4 | CASSGVPNEQFF
TRBD1 | TRBJ2-1 | NA | TRBV20-1 | CSARATGSSYNEQFF
NA | TRBJ1-6 | NA | TRBV4-1 | CASSQGTSSPLHF
NA | TRBJ2-3 | NA | TRBV30 | CAWRTKGRLGGRGTQYF
NA | TRBJ1-1 | NA | TRBV3-1 | CASSLFQGNTEAFF
NA | TRBJ2-1 | NA | TRBV20-1 | CSASAAGHSANEQFF
NA | TRBJ2-5 | NA | TRBV6-2/TRBV6-3 | CASSGTQETQYF
NA | TRBJ2-3 | NA | TRBV7-9 | CASSLGLTDTQYF
TRBD1 | TRBJ1-2 | NA | TRBV20-1 | CSGTDRTYGYTF
TRBD1 | TRBJ2-5 | NA | TRBV7-8 | CASSLAHRGLGETQYF
NA | TRBJ2-3 | NA | TRBV12-3/TRBV12-4 | CASSIVDTQYF
TRBD2 | TRBJ2-3 | NA | TRBV6-6 | CASSPPTSGNTDTQYF
TRBD1 | TRBJ2-1 | NA | TRBV2 | CASSEDRADEQFF
TRBD2 | TRBJ2-1 | NA | TRBV30 | CAWSRWELAGVGEQFF
NA | TRBJ2-7 | NA | TRBV12-3/TRBV12-4 | CASRKNRALYEQYF
NA | TRBJ1-1 | NA | TRBV19 | CASSMGGVEAFF
TRBD1 | TRBJ1-4 | NA | TRBV29-1 | CSVPLPDRGQRALEKLFF
NA | TRBJ2-7 | once | TRBV6-5 | CASSYSRRTYEQYF
NA | TRBJ2-5 | NA | TRBV15 | CATSREQGQETQYF
NA | TRBJ1-1 | NA | TRBV29-1 | CSGDGRTEAFF
NA | TRBJ2-5 | NA | TRBV20-1 | CSARWGAEETQYF
NA | TRBJ2-1 | once | TRBV28 | CASSLTADNEQFF
TRBD2 | TRBJ2-7 | NA | TRBV11-2 | CASSPFIAGGSYEQYF